This entry features one T cell receptor (beta chain) sequence. The CDR3 has 9 amino acids. V was cut by 5 bases and J by 14 bases, with 12 bases left in between. Germline lookup yields CDR1 DFQATT and CDR2 SNEGSKA (reference sequence). The sample comes from a study of blood T cell repertoires in COVID-19. As for the study in general: The study drew acute and convalescent COVID-19 samples from the United States, Italy and Spain.

Produced via immunoSEQ multiplex PCR; TCRdb's table is partial and in-frame only. The sample contains roughly 70,000 clones, around 90% of which appear only once. The source of this sequence is a man in his fifties with COVID-19, enrolled during active disease. The sample was peripheral blood. The rearrangement uses TRBV20-1 and TRBJ1-1; tentative D call: TRBD1 (5 bases). CDR3 region: CSAGGEPFF. In DNA, the CDR3 is TGCAGTGCTGGGGGGGAGCCGTTCTTT.